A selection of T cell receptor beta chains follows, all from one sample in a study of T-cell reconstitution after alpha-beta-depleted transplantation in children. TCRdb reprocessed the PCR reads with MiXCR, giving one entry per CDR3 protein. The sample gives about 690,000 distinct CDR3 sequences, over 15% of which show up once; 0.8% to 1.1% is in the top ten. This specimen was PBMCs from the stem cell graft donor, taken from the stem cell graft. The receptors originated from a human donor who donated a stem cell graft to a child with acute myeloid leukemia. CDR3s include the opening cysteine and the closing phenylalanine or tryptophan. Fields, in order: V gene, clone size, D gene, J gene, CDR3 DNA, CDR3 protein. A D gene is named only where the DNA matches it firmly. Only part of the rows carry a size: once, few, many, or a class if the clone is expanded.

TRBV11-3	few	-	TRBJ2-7	TGTGCCAGCAGTACAGAGCCGTGGAACGAGCAGTACTTC	CASSTEPWNEQYF
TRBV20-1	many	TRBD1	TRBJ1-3	TGCAGTGCTAGAGAGGGACAGGATGGAAACACCATATATTTT	CSAREGQDGNTIYF
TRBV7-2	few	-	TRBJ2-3	TGTGCCTCCCTGCAGGGGTACAGCACAGATACGCAGTATTTT	CASLQGYSTDTQYF
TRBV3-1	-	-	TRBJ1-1	TGTGCCAGCAAAGGTGGACAGAACACTGAAGCTTTCTTT	CASKGGQNTEAFF
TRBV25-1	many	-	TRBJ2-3	TGTGCCAGCGCCCCGGTTAGAGATACGCAGTATTTT	CASAPVRDTQYF
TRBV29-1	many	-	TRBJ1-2	TGCAGCGTTATTCCTCCAACGGGGGCCAACTATGGCTACACCTTC	CSVIPPTGANYGYTF
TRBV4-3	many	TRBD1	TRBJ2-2	TGCGCCAGCAGCCACCAGGACAGGGGGCCAGGGGAGCTGTTTTTT	CASSHQDRGPGELFF
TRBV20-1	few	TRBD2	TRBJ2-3	TGCAGCCGTAGCGGGGGGCGGGGAGATACGCAGTATTTT	CSRSGGRGDTQYF
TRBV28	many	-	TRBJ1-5	TGTGCCAGCAGCTTCGGAGGGGCCTTCAATCAGCCCCAGCATTTT	CASSFGGAFNQPQHF
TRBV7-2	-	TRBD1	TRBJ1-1	TGTGCCAGCAGCAGACTGACAGGGGGAATCGCTGAAGCTTTCTTT	CASSRLTGGIAEAFF
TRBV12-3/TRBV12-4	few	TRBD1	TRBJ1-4	TGTGCCAGCAGTTCGGACAGGGAACGTGAAAAACTGTTTTTT	CASSSDREREKLFF
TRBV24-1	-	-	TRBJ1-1	TGTGCCACCAGTGATGGGATGAACACTGAAGCTTTCTTT	CATSDGMNTEAFF
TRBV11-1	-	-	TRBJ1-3	TGTGCCAGCAGCTTATCCTTAGGAGGCTTCCTTTACTCTGGAAACACCATATATTTT	CASSLSLGGFLYSGNTIYF